This is a list of T cell receptor beta chains from one sample in a study of identical twins. TCRdb processed the 5' RACE reads anew with MiXCR; each CDR3 protein has one entry. Of about 700,000 distinct CDR3 sequences listed, roughly 6% are singletons. Material: naive T cells sorted from blood. The receptors originated from a man aged 18 to 30 in good health. The CDR3 runs from the conserved cysteine through the conserved F or W. Fields, in order: D gene, clone size, J gene, V gene, CDR3 DNA, CDR3 protein. The D gene is left open where the match is weak. For some rows the clone size is stated as once, few or many, or as a class when expanded; others skip it.

D: TRBD2; size: many; J: TRBJ2-1; V: TRBV3-1; DNA: TGTGCCAGCAGCCAAGAACTAGCGGGAGGCAATGAGCAGTTCTTC; CDR3: CASSQELAGGNEQFF
D: .; size: many; J: TRBJ1-1; V: TRBV6-1; DNA: TGTGCCAGCAGTACCCGGGACGTTGCCCCTGAAGCTTTCTTT; CDR3: CASSTRDVAPEAFF
D: .; size: few; J: TRBJ1-3; V: TRBV7-3; DNA: TGTGCCAGCAGCCCCCTCCCGGGAGGAAACACCATATATTTT; CDR3: CASSPLPGGNTIYF
D: TRBD2; size: .; J: TRBJ2-1; V: TRBV11-3; DNA: TGTGCCAGCAGCCCAGGCGCGGGAGTCTCTACGCAGTTCTTC; CDR3: CASSPGAGVSTQFF
D: TRBD2; size: many; J: TRBJ2-1; V: TRBV5-1; DNA: TGCGCCAGCAGCTACCTAGCGGGAGACTACAATGAGCAGTTCTTC; CDR3: CASSYLAGDYNEQFF
D: TRBD1; size: .; J: TRBJ2-7; V: TRBV18; DNA: TGTGCCAGCTCAGCGACGGGACAGGGCTACGAGCAGTACTTC; CDR3: CASSATGQGYEQYF
D: TRBD1; size: .; J: TRBJ1-1; V: TRBV25-1; DNA: TGTGCCAGCGGGGACAGCACTGAAGCTTTCTTT; CDR3: CASGDSTEAFF
D: .; size: few; J: TRBJ2-6; V: TRBV3-1; DNA: TGTGCCAGCAGCCACCCGGGGACAATCGGAAAGCCCTCTGGGGCCAACGTCCTGACTTTC; CDR3: CASSHPGTIGKPSGANVLTF
D: TRBD2; size: many; J: TRBJ2-5; V: TRBV24-1; DNA: TGTGCCACCAGTGATACACTAGCGGAGCCCCGGGAAGAGACCCAGTACTTC; CDR3: CATSDTLAEPREETQYF
D: .; size: many; J: TRBJ1-6; V: TRBV12-3/TRBV12-4; DNA: TGTGCCAGCAGTTCGGTCGGGACACCCTCACCCCTCCACTTT; CDR3: CASSSVGTPSPLHF
D: .; size: many; J: TRBJ1-1; V: TRBV29-1; DNA: TGCAGCGTTGAAACCCCCGAGAAGAACACTGAAGCTTTCTTT; CDR3: CSVETPEKNTEAFF
D: .; size: many; J: TRBJ1-1; V: TRBV4-3; DNA: TGCGCCAGCAGCCAATCAGCTCGGACTGAAGCTTTCTTT; CDR3: CASSQSARTEAFF
D: TRBD1; size: .; J: TRBJ2-7; V: TRBV28; DNA: TGTGCCAGCAGGTCCGGGACAGGGGGCAGGGAGCAGTACTTC; CDR3: CASRSGTGGREQYF
D: TRBD2; size: many; J: TRBJ2-1; V: TRBV20-1; DNA: TGCAGTGCTAGTGGGAAACTAGCGGGAATCTACAATGAGCAGTTCTTC; CDR3: CSASGKLAGIYNEQFF
D: TRBD1; size: few; J: TRBJ1-4; V: TRBV6-1; DNA: TGTGCCAGCAGTGAAGGACAGGGGGCGATTTCTTCTAATGAAAAACTGTTTTTT; CDR3: CASSEGQGAISSNEKLFF
D: .; size: few; J: TRBJ2-1; V: TRBV11-3; DNA: TGTGCCAGCAGCTTTAATGGGATCCCGGGAAGTGAGCAGTTCTTC; CDR3: CASSFNGIPGSEQFF
D: TRBD1; size: few; J: TRBJ1-2; V: TRBV12-3/TRBV12-4; DNA: TGTGCCAGCAGATTGACAGGGGGAGTGGGCTACACCTTC; CDR3: CASRLTGGVGYTF
D: .; size: many; J: TRBJ1-1; V: TRBV4-1; DNA: TGCGCCAGCAGCTCGAATGTCCAGGGGAAGTCTGAAGCTTTCTTT; CDR3: CASSSNVQGKSEAFF
D: .; size: many; J: TRBJ2-2; V: TRBV15; DNA: TGTGCCACCAGCAGAGACCTAAATTTCAGGAGAGAGAACACCGGGGAGCTGTTTTTT; CDR3: CATSRDLNFRRENTGELFF